This T cell receptor beta chain derives from a study of blood T cell repertoires in COVID-19. Clones were sequenced by immunoSEQ multiplex PCR, and TCRdb holds only the in-frame ones, with some missing. The table shows 140,000 or so clones, with about 86% occurring only once. Germline values: CDR1 MDHEN, CDR2 SYDVKM. J gave up 2 bases and V 2 bases, and 4 bases lay outside the gene matches. There are 16 residues in the CDR3. The sequence was obtained from a woman aged 50 to 60 with active or convalescent COVID-19. The chain recombines TRBV28 with TRBJ1-4, with 8 bases that match TRBD1. Sequencing was performed on peripheral blood. CDR3 DNA sequence: TGTGCCAGCAGTTTACAGGGGGCTGGGACTAATGAAAAACTGTTTTTT. Translated, it gives CASSLQGAGTNEKLFF.